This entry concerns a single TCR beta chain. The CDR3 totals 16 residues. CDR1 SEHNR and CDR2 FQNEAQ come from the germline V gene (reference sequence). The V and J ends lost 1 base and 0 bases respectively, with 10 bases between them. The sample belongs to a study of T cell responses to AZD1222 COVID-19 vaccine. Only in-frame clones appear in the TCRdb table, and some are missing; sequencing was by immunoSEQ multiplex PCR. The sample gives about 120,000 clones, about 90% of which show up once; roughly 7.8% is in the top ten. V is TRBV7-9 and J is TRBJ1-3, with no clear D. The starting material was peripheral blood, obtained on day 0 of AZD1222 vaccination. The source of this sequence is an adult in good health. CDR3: CASSLGSRSSGNTIYF. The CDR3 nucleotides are TGTGCCAGCAGCTTAGGTAGCAGAAGCTCTGGAAACACCATATATTTT. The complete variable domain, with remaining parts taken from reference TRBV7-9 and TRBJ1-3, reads DTGVSQNPRHKITKRGQNVTFRCDPISEHNRLYWYRQTLGQGPEFLTYFQNEAQLEKSRLLSDRFSAERPKGSFSTLEIQRTEQGDSAMYLCASSLGSRSSGNTIYFGEGSWLTVV.